The sequence of this T cell receptor (beta chain) was determined in a study of STAT5B mutations in CD4+ large granular lymphocyte leukemia. Points from the study as a whole: Without putative leukemic clones, patient CD4-sorted repertoires remained more clonal than healthy CD4+ repertoires. Top patient clones used TRBV06 genes more often: 8/27 versus 2/35 in controls.

As for this clone: Its antigen is as yet unknown.

Looked up from germline, CDR1 is SNHLY and CDR2 is FYNNEI. Trimming left V 5 bases short and J 2 bases short, with 14 bases between. CDR3 length: 15 amino acids. The assay was run at survey level. Generated by immunoSEQ multiplex PCR, the TCRdb table keeps only in-frame clones and is missing some. The data hold roughly 36,000 clones, with about 91% observed a single time. The rearrangement joins TRBV2 to TRBJ2-3; unclear D gene. Sequenced material: CD4+ T cells from blood buffy coats. This TCR was recovered from a human donor in good health. This CDR3 is CASSREGPTTDTQYF. The DNA for the CDR3 is TGTGCCAGCAGTCGCGAAGGGCCGACCACAGATACGCAGTATTTT. The variable domain in full, with the rest retrieved from reference TRBV2 and TRBJ2-3, is EPEVTQTPSHQVTQMGQEVILRCVPISNHLYFYWYRQILGQKVEFLVSFYNNEISEKSEIFDDQFSVERPDGSNFTLKIRSTKLEDSAMYFCASSREGPTTDTQYFGPGTRLTVL.